This T cell receptor beta chain originates from a study of CD8 T cells in ankylosing spondylitis. Study results and caveats: Earlier work had already found some motif variants in reactive arthritis synovial fluid and blood. Disease-linked clones bore a CD8+ phenotype and were relatively rare in peripheral blood. Typical of ankylosing spondylitis blood, it appeared, was a TCR beta motif of eight highly homologous variants. Enrichment of disease-linked clones was reportedly significant in matched ankylosing spondylitis synovial fluid.

CDR1 and CDR2 from the germline V gene are ENHRY and SYGVKD. The CDR3 is 13 residues long. V was cut by 11 bases and J by 6 bases, with 14 bases left in between. TCR beta libraries were made by quantitative 5'-RACE with molecular barcodes. MiXCR was run by TCRdb on the 5' RACE reads, yielding one entry per CDR3 protein. Found here are hundreds of thousands of distinct CDR3 sequences, 10% to 15% of them singletons; the top ten hold approximately 0.51%. Remarks on this clonotype: Its antigen remains unknown.

Sequencing was carried out using blood, either unsorted or a sorted T cell fraction (not recorded which). The sequence was collected from a male donor with ankylosing spondylitis. This sequence joins TRBV10-3 and TRBJ1-6; the D gene is possibly TRBD1 (6 bases). CDR3 DNA sequence: TGTGCCGCCCGGTGGGACATTAATTCACCCCTCCACTTT. Translating gives CAARWDINSPLHF.